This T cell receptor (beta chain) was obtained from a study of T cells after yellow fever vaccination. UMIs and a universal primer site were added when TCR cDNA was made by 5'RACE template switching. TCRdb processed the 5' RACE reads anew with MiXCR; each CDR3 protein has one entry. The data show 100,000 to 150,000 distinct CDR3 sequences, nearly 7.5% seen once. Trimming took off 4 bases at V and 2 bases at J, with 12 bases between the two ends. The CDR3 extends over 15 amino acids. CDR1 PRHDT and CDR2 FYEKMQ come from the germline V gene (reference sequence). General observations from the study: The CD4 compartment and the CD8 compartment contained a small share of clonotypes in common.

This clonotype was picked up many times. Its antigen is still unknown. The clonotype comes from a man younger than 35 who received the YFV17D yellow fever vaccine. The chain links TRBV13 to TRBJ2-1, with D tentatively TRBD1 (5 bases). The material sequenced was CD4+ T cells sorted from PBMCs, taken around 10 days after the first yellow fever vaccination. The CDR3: CASSSQGRPYNEQFF. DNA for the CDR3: TGTGCCAGCAGCTCGCAGGGTAGGCCCTACAATGAGCAGTTCTTC.